This entry lists 23 T cell receptor beta chains sequenced from one sample in a study of Ad26.COV2.S vaccination and SARS-CoV-2 variants. Treatment denoted: around 19 received Ad26.COV2.S at low or high dose, single or two shots; about 5 received placebo; per-sample allocation not given. Sampling was done on day 63 after the first vaccine or placebo injection. Generated by immunoSEQ multiplex PCR, the TCRdb table keeps only in-frame clones and is missing some. The table has under 550,000 clones, around 89% seen once. The material was peripheral blood, obtained in a trial of Ad26.COV2.S vaccine versus placebo. These receptor sequences come from a person between 18 and 59 years old who received the Ad26.COV2.S COVID-19 vaccine or a placebo.

The chain employs TRBV19 and TRBJ1-5; D perhaps matches TRBD1 (5 bases). Trimming cost V 4 bases and J 4 bases, with 14 bases left between them. CDR1 and CDR2 (germline): LNHDA, SQIVND (reference sequence). The CDR3 totals 15 residues. CDR3 sequence reads: CASSSRGRQNQPQHF. The CDR3 DNA is TGTGCCAGTAGTAGTCGGGGAAGACAGAATCAGCCCCAGCATTTT.

The chain couples TRBV7-9 to TRBJ1-5; D remains unclear. The CDR3 runs 13 residues. Germline CDR1 and CDR2: SEHNR and FQNEAQ (reference sequence). V dropped 3 bases and J dropped 12 bases, with 15 bases sitting between them. CDR3 coding DNA: TGTGCCAGCAGCTTCTCAAACTCGGCGGACCAGCATTTT. Translation gives CASSFSNSADQHF.

The V call is TRBV9, the J call TRBJ2-1, with D unclear. The length of the CDR3 is 14 residues. Trimming removed 0 bases at V and 6 bases at J, with 10 bases between. CDR1 SGDLS and CDR2 YYNGEE come from the germline V gene. The DNA of the CDR3 is TGTGCCAGCAGCGTAGTAGGCTACAGCAATGAGCAGTTCTTC. Translating gives CASSVVGYSNEQFF.

This chain connects TRBV7-9 to TRBJ1-4; 7 bases are a match to TRBD1. CDR1 and CDR2 (germline): SEHNR, FQNEAQ (reference sequence). This CDR3 is built from 15 residues. The V gene end was trimmed by 1 base and the J gene end by 8 bases; junction bases not matched to a gene: 7. As DNA, the CDR3 is TGTGCCAGCAGCTTAGATCAGGGGGTTCGAGAAAAACTGTTTTTT. Residues: CASSLDQGVREKLFF.

The table lists this clone with a count of one. This rearrangement joins TRBV7-6 to TRBJ2-3; D may match TRBD1 or TRBD2 (7 bases each). Deletions cut 5 bases from V and 6 bases from J, with 9 bases between. Germline values: CDR1 SGHVS, CDR2 FNYEAQ. The CDR3 sequence is 12 residues long. CDR3 coding DNA: TGTGCCAGCAGCCAGGGGGGGGATACGCAGTATTTT. Translated, it gives CASSQGGDTQYF. The complete variable domain, with remaining parts taken from reference TRBV7-6 and TRBJ2-3, reads GAGVSQSPRYKVTKRGQDVALRCDPISGHVSLYWYRQALGQGPEFLTYFNYEAQQDKSGLPNDRFSAERPEGSISTLTIQRTEQRDSAMYRCASSQGGDTQYFGPGTRLTVL.

The chain is built from TRBV7-8 and TRBJ2-3; D gene uncertain. This CDR3 region has 15 residues. Trimming removed 0 bases at V and 7 bases at J, with 14 bases between. Per germline, CDR1 SGHVS and CDR2 FQNEAQ. The CDR3 region is CASSLATDVGYTQYF. In DNA, the CDR3 is TGTGCCAGCAGCTTAGCCACCGATGTCGGTTATACGCAGTATTTT.

The chain couples TRBV5-5 to TRBJ1-2; D ambiguous. CDR1 and CDR2 (germline): SGHKS, YYEKEE (reference sequence). CDR3 length: 15 residues. V was pared by 4 bases and J by 5 bases, with 18 bases between. CDR3 bases: TGTGCCAGCAGCCTAAATCAGGCGGCGTTATATGGCTACACCTTC. Its translation is CASSLNQAALYGYTF.

V and J are TRBV27 and TRBJ2-1, with 7 bases that match TRBD1. The CDR3 is 16 amino acids. With 6 bases clipped from V and 7 bases from J, the junction kept 15 bases outside the gene matches. The germline CDR1 and CDR2 sequences are MNHEY and SMNVEV (reference sequence). CDR3 nucleotide sequence: TGTGCCAGCAGCTTCCCTGGGACAGCACAGGGGAATGAGCAGTTCTTC. Translated, it gives CASSFPGTAQGNEQFF.

This clone was recorded once. The rearrangement uses TRBV5-1 and TRBJ2-1, with D perhaps TRBD1 (6 bases). From germline, CDR1 is SGHRS and CDR2 YFSETQ. The germline V and J ends were trimmed by 1 base and 3 bases, with 11 bases remaining between them. CDR3 size: 15 residues. The CDR3 here is CASSLRTANYNEQFF. The CDR3 bases are TGCGCCAGCAGCTTGAGGACAGCAAACTACAATGAGCAGTTCTTC. Looking up the rest from reference TRBV5-1 and TRBJ2-1 gives the full variable domain: KAGVTQTPRYLIKTRGQQVTLSCSPISGHRSVSWYQQTPGQGLQFLFEYFSETQRNKGNFPGRFSGRQFSNSRSEMNVSTLELGDSALYLCASSLRTANYNEQFFGPGTRLTVL.

The chain carries TRBV14 and TRBJ2-1; 9 bases line up with TRBD1. The V gene end was trimmed by 0 bases and the J gene end by 3 bases; junction bases not matched to a gene: 6. The CDR3 has 17 residues. Germline values: CDR1 SGHDN, CDR2 FVKESK. This chain's CDR3 is CASSQEFGTGLYNEQFF. The CDR3 nucleotides read TGTGCCAGCAGCCAAGAGTTTGGGACAGGGCTCTACAATGAGCAGTTCTTC.

The CDR3 loop reads CASSLPLAGSYNEQFF. CDR3 sequence (DNA): TGCGCCAGCAGCTTGCCCCTAGCGGGATCGTACAATGAGCAGTTCTTC. This chain links TRBV5-1 with TRBJ2-1, with 9 bases identical to TRBD2. CDR1 is SGHRS, CDR2 YFSETQ, per germline. Trimming took 1 base from V and 4 from J; bases not matched to a gene: 6. The CDR3 covers 16 residues.

The genes are TRBV19 and TRBJ2-2; no definite D call. This CDR3 has 12 residues. V dropped 7 bases and J dropped 6 bases, with 9 bases sitting between them. Germline V CDR1 and CDR2: LNHDA, SQIVND (reference sequence). DNA for the CDR3: TGTGCCAGTACCCTCCGTCCCGGGGAGCTGTTTTTT. Translating it yields CASTLRPGELFF. Drawing the rest from reference TRBV19 and TRBJ2-2, the complete variable domain is DGGITQSPKYLFRKEGQNVTLSCEQNLNHDAMYWYRQDPGQGLRLIYYSQIVNDFQKGDIAEGYSVSREKKESFPLTVTSAQKNPTAFYLCASTLRPGELFFGEGSRLTVL.

The chain joins TRBV7-2 to TRBJ2-5; D unclear. Deletions cut 5 bases from V and 1 base from J, with 11 bases between. Germline lookup yields CDR1 SGHTA and CDR2 FQGNSA. The CDR3 consists of 14 residues. CDR3 nucleotides: TGTGCCAGCAGCCCGACCCGGTCCCAAGAGACCCAGTACTTC. Translated, it gives CASSPTRSQETQYF.

Only a few counts were recorded for this clone. This chain links TRBV10-3 with TRBJ1-5; 7 bases are a match to TRBD1. Trimming took 6 bases from V and 2 from J; bases not matched to a gene: 1. The CDR3 totals 13 residues. Germline V gives CDR1 ENHRY, CDR2 SYGVKD. The CDR3 DNA sequence: TGTGCCATCAGAGGACAGGGCAATCAGCCCCAGCATTTT. Its protein product is CAIRGQGNQPQHF.

The genes are TRBV30 and TRBJ1-2; D is uncertain. CDR3 length equals 11 residues. Trimming left V 4 bases short and J 5 bases short, with 8 bases between. Germline CDR1 reads GTSNPN; CDR2 reads SVGIG (reference sequence). The CDR3: CAWTPIYGYTF. CDR3 DNA sequence: TGTGCCTGGACCCCTATTTATGGCTACACCTTC.

The V call is TRBV7-2, the J call TRBJ1-1; D is possibly TRBD1 (5 bases). The CDR3 has 15 amino acids. Germline values: CDR1 SGHTA, CDR2 FQGNSA. V lost 1 base and J lost 1, with 10 bases in between. Here the CDR3 reads CASSLGGVGNTEAFF. The CDR3 DNA follows: TGTGCCAGCAGCTTAGGGGGCGTAGGGAACACTGAAGCTTTCTTT. The variable domain in full, completed from reference TRBV7-2 and TRBJ1-1, reads GAGVSQSPSNKVTEKGKDVELRCDPISGHTALYWYRQSLGQGLEFLIYFQGNSAPDKSGLPSDRFSAERTGGSVSTLTIQRTQQEDSAVYLCASSLGGVGNTEAFFGQGTRLTVV.

The chain couples TRBV30 to TRBJ1-1; weak D call: TRBD1 (5 bases). The CDR3 runs to 14 residues. The germline CDR1 and CDR2 sequences are GTSNPN and SVGIG (reference sequence). The V end lost 4 bases, the J end lost 2 bases, and 14 bases lay between the germline ends. DNA of the CDR3: TGTGCCTGGACCCCAGGGCCACCTAACACTGAAGCTTTCTTT. This encodes CAWTPGPPNTEAFF. The whole variable domain, filled in from reference TRBV30 and TRBJ1-1, reads SQTIHQWPATLVQPVGSPLSLECTVEGTSNPNLYWYRQAAGRGLQLLFYSVGIGQISSEVPQNLSASRPQDRQFILSSKKLLLSDSGFYLCAWTPGPPNTEAFFGQGTRLTVV.

The chain recombines TRBV6-1 with TRBJ2-1, with 9 bases matching TRBD2. J was trimmed by 5 bases and V by 0 bases; bases with no gene match: 5. This CDR3 has 16 amino acids. CDR1 and CDR2 from the germline V gene are MNHNS and SASEGT. CDR3 in DNA: TGTGCCAGCAGTGAAGCAAGCCTAGCGGGGAACAATGAGCAGTTCTTC. The encoded protein is CASSEASLAGNNEQFF.

The CDR3 loop is CASSLGGVGANVLTF. The CDR3, as DNA: TGTGCCAGCAGCTTAGGAGGGGTAGGGGCCAACGTCCTGACTTTC. The V call is TRBV11-3, the J call TRBJ2-6; D may correspond to TRBD1 or TRBD2 (5 bases each). Trimming took 1 base from V and 4 from J, leaving 8 bases between them. Germline assignment: CDR1 SGHNT and CDR2 YENEEA. This CDR3 comprises 15 residues.

This chain uses TRBV7-8 with TRBJ2-7, with D unresolved. The CDR3 has 12 residues. Trimming shortened V by 2 bases and J by 3 bases, and 5 bases separated the two germline ends. Germline values: CDR1 SGHVS, CDR2 FQNEAQ. The CDR3 nucleotides are TGTGCCAGCAGCTTATTAAACTACGAGCAGTACTTC. This sequence encodes CASSLLNYEQYF.

The chain is built from TRBV4-3 and TRBJ2-1, with 9 bases matching TRBD1. This CDR3 comprises 17 residues. V gave up 3 bases and J gave up 0 bases; unmatched junction bases: 6. Germline V gene sequence: CDR1 LGHNA, CDR2 YSLEER. This CDR3 reads CASSQEGTGSSYNEQFF. DNA of the CDR3: TGCGCCAGCAGCCAGGAGGGGACAGGGAGCTCCTACAATGAGCAGTTCTTC.

This clone was counted a single time. This chain joins TRBV5-1 and TRBJ2-7, with a weak D call TRBD1 (5 bases). This CDR3 region has 14 residues. Germline lookup yields CDR1 SGHRS and CDR2 YFSETQ. The V end was cut by 0 bases, the J end by 7 bases, with 14 bases between. The CDR3 region is CASSLALGAREQYF. CDR3 in DNA: TGCGCCAGCAGCTTGGCTCTAGGGGCGAGGGAGCAGTACTTC.

On this clone itself: Other DNA sequences of this sample code for an identical CDR3. The rearrangement links TRBV6-2 or TRBV6-3 to TRBJ2-3; no firm D call. V was cut by 0 bases and J by 6 bases, with 1 base left in between. The CDR3 consists of 11 residues. The germline V gene has CDR1 MNHEY and CDR2 SVGEGT. The DNA for the CDR3 is TGTGCCAGCAGTTACTCGGATACGCAGTATTTT. Translation gives CASSYSDTQYF.